This TCR beta chain was sequenced for a study of blood T cell repertoires in COVID-19 (dated by TCRdb to between 2020 and 2021). Regarding the complete study: Collaborator samples came from the United States, Italy and Spain and covered acute and convalescent phases of COVID-19. The prospective study material was composed of cDNA or gDNA derived from T cells, B-cell-depleted T cells, or PBMCs. The dataset comprised deeply sampled blood TCRbeta repertoires from subjects exposed to, actively infected with, or recovered from COVID-19. A freely available public database, intended as a resource for researchers studying the immune response to SARS-CoV-2, is where the repertoires were released. The samples were drawn from two sources: the first 160 participants of the ongoing ImmuneRACE study, and approximately 1,300 subjects contributed by 6 global collaborators. A de-identified subject ID, COVID-19 status, age in years and sex were almost always included in the sample metadata. Where HLA class I and class II types were available, the types were taken from metadata supplied by the sample provider, not from assay-based typing. Broader findings and caveats from the paper: The quantity of clinical and demographic metadata differed by source and by participant and was supplied without curation.

The collaborating institutions used their own protocols to collect whole blood in K2EDTA tubes. For TCRbeta analysis, collaborator samples were shipped as frozen whole blood, as isolated PBMCs, or as DNA extracted from either sample type. TCRbeta CDR3 regions were amplified from genomic DNA using the immunoSEQ Assay, a bias-controlled multiplex PCR. In the source study's methods: Within the assay, amplification of reference gene primers was used to estimate how many nucleated cells each sample contained. To quantify the absolute abundance of each unique TCRbeta CDR3 rearrangement, sequence reads were collapsed and filtered. For each sample, productive Simpson clonality was calculated by taking the square root of Simpson's diversity index across productive rearrangements. Sourced from immuneACCESS, this table was stored by TCRdb with only in-frame sequences that have V and J called. A share of the clones is absent; for the studies checked, an unresolved V gene accounts for under half, and the remainder has no known explanation. Clone size and V and J calls were adopted from that table, with D and trimming inferred from the DNA. The sample table lists over 130,000 clones, around 86% of them with a count of one. About 3.5% of the sample belongs to the ten largest clones.

The germline V gene yields MNHNS for CDR1 and SASEGT for CDR2. Spanning cysteine to phenylalanine, the CDR3 consists of 15 amino acids. The kept DNA is CDR3 alone, 45 bases in frame from the first base. The germline V and J ends show losses of 0 bases and 5 bases respectively, and no gene match explains 3 bases of the junction. Note on this clone: Its antigen has not been determined. No much larger clone is present one base from it, and per-base qualities are unavailable.

The chain joins TRBV6-1 to TRBJ2-3, with 9 junctional bases fitting TRBD2. Sequences were obtained from peripheral blood. This TCR was sampled from a man between 65 and 85 years old with acute or convalescent COVID-19. The CDR3: CASSEARGGIDTQYF. At the DNA level, the sequence is TGTGCCAGCAGTGAAGCGCGGGGGGGTATAGATACGCAGTATTTT.